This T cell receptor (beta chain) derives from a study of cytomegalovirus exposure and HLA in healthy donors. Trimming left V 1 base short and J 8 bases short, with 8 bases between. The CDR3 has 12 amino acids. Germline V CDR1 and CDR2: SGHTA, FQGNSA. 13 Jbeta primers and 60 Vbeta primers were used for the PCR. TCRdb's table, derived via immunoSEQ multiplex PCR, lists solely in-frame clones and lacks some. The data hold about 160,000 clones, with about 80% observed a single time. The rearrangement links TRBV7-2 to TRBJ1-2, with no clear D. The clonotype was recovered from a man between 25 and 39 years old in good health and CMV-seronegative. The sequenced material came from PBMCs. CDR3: CASSLVQYGYTF. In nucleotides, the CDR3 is TGTGCCAGCAGCTTAGTACAATACGGCTACACCTTC.